The 11 T cell receptor beta chains below all came from one sample that was sequenced in a study of CD8 T cells in Susac syndrome. Reverse transcription of about 0.45 to 1 ug RNA used random hexamers. Each CDR3 protein is one row after TCRdb ran MiXCR on the immunoSEQ multiplex PCR reads. The sample has 80,000 or so distinct CDR3 sequences; about 96% are singletons. Sequencing input: CD8+ T cells from PBMCs. The receptors here all came from a human donor with Susac syndrome.

The chain is built from TRBV2 and TRBJ2-3; D possibly corresponds to TRBD2 (5 bases). Germline V gene data show CDR1 as SNHLY and CDR2 as FYNNEI. The CDR3 totals 13 residues. Deletions cut 9 bases from V and 2 bases from J, with 12 bases between. CDR3 nucleotide sequence: TGTGCCAGGCTACTAGAAAACACAGATACGCAGTATTTT. It yields the protein CARLLENTDTQYF.

The genes are TRBV29-1 and TRBJ2-1, with 8 bases lining up with TRBD1. From germline, CDR1 is SQVTM and CDR2 ANQGSEA. V lost 1 base and J lost 4; bases outside the gene matches: 9. The CDR3 is 16 residues long. DNA for the CDR3: TGCAGCGTTGAAGGTTTGACAGGGGCCTTATACAATGAGCAGTTCTTC. Translation: CSVEGLTGALYNEQFF.

CDR3 sequence reads: CAWSLQGDGELFF. The CDR3 bases are TGTGCCTGGAGTCTGCAGGGGGACGGGGAGCTGTTTTTT. This sequence joins TRBV30 and TRBJ2-2; 7 positions agree with TRBD1. The CDR3 is 13 amino acids. Germline CDR1 reads GTSNPN; CDR2 reads SVGIG (reference sequence). V gave up 2 bases and J gave up 7 bases; unmatched junction bases: 4.

The chain is built from TRBV28 and TRBJ1-5; the match to TRBD1 covers 7 bases. Germline CDR1 reads MDHEN; CDR2 reads SYDVKM. The CDR3 runs to 16 residues. Unmatched junction bases numbered 7, after V lost 2 bases and J lost 3 bases. The CDR3 protein is CASSLPRDRVNQPQHF. The CDR3 bases are TGTGCCAGCAGTTTACCCCGGGACAGAGTCAATCAGCCCCAGCATTTT.

As concerns this clonotype: At one end the junction does not follow the germline gene, possibly because of a read error. The gene calls are TRBV7-7 and TRBJ2-1, with D tentatively TRBD2 (5 bases). CDR1 is SSHAT and CDR2 is FNYEAQ in the germline V gene (reference sequence). This CDR3 comprises 13 residues. CDR3 DNA sequence: TGTGCTAGCAGCTTGGAGGCGAACAATGAGCAGTTCTTC. Translation: CASSLEANNEQFF.

This chain uses TRBV2 with TRBJ2-4; D may be TRBD1 (6 bases). Trimming took 7 bases from V and 8 from J, leaving 27 bases between them. In germline, CDR1 is SNHLY, CDR2 FYNNEI. This CDR3 comprises 17 residues. For the CDR3, the DNA is TGTGCCAGCACTACCATCCCCGGGACGGCCAAGGGGGACATTCAGTACTTC. This translates into CASTTIPGTAKGDIQYF.

This clonotype was counted once. This chain uses TRBV15 with TRBJ2-1; perhaps TRBD1 as D (5 bases). Trimming removed 5 bases at V and 8 bases at J, with 13 bases between. CDR1 and CDR2 from the germline V gene are LNHNV and YYDKDF (reference sequence). The CDR3 has 13 residues. The CDR3 nucleotides are TGTGCCACCAGCCGAATCAGGGTCGATGAGCAGTTCTTC. It is translated as CATSRIRVDEQFF.

The chain carries TRBV16 and TRBJ1-2; D not certain. The CDR3 sequence is 14 residues long. V shed 0 bases and J shed 5 bases, with 10 bases lying between them. Germline V gene lookup returns CDR1 KGHSY and CDR2 FQNENV. The CDR3 nucleotides read TGTGCCAGCAGCCAATCGGCCCCCCTATATGGCTACACCTTC. Translation gives CASSQSAPLYGYTF.

The chain carries TRBV7-2 and TRBJ1-5; TRBD1 matches 7 bases. V lost 3 bases, J lost 9 bases, and 11 bases stayed unmatched. This CDR3 comprises 15 residues. In germline, CDR1 is SGHTA, CDR2 FQGNSA. The CDR3 DNA reads as TGTGCCAGCAGCTTGGAGACAGGGAGCAATTTGCCCCAGCATTTT. Translation: CASSLETGSNLPQHF.

This clonotype was seen a few times. The V call is TRBV2, the J call TRBJ1-1; D unclear. The CDR3 spans 11 residues. V was cut by 6 bases and J by 1 base, with 3 bases left in between. CDR1 is SNHLY and CDR2 is FYNNEI in the germline V gene. In nucleotides, the CDR3 is TGTGCCAGCAGCCCGAACACTGAAGCTTTCTTT. Encoded protein: CASSPNTEAFF.

The chain joins TRBV11-2 to TRBJ2-2; D possibly corresponds to TRBD1 (5 bases). Germline V lookup: CDR1 SGHAT, CDR2 FQNNGV. Trimming removed 6 bases from V and 7 bases from J, with 21 bases in between. The CDR3 loop spans 16 amino acids. CDR3 bases: TGTGCCAGCAGTTCAACAGGCCCCTATCGGGTCGGGGAGCTGTTTTTT. Translated: CASSSTGPYRVGELFF.